A single sample gave rise to the 28 T cell receptor beta chains below, sequenced in a study of CD8+CD57+ T cells in acquired aplastic anemia. TCR beta VDJ and CDR3 profiles were obtained from a genomic DNA template. TCRdb reprocessed the reads via MiXCR and lists one record per CDR3 protein. The top ten clones hold around 8% of a sample with approximately 270,000 distinct CDR3 sequences, roughly three fifths of them seen once. Sequencing was carried out using sorted CD4+, CD8+, or CD8+CD57+ T cells (not recorded which) from PBMCs. The receptors stem from a human donor with severe aplastic anemia or a healthy control (not recorded which).

This clonotype has just a few counts. The rearrangement joins TRBV11-2 to TRBJ1-1, with 10 bases fitting TRBD1. The CDR3 covers 17 residues. V was pared by 0 bases and J by 2 bases, with 6 bases of the junction left unmatched. Per germline, CDR1 SGHAT and CDR2 FQNNGV. CDR3 DNA: TGTGCCAGCAGCTTAGATCGCGGGACAGGGGTAAACACTGAAGCTTTCTTT. Protein sequence: CASSLDRGTGVNTEAFF.

The chain has TRBV2 and TRBJ1-1, with unresolved D. With 4 bases removed from V and 11 bases from J, the gap between germline ends came to 8 bases. This CDR3 contains 10 residues. Germline assignment: CDR1 SNHLY and CDR2 FYNNEI. The DNA for the CDR3 is TGTGCCAGCAGTGTTGTGGACGCTTTCTTT. Protein sequence: CASSVVDAFF.

The J gene is TRBJ1-1, the V gene TRBV7-9, with unresolved D. The germline V and J ends were trimmed by 2 bases and 7 bases, with 20 bases remaining between them. The CDR3 length is 16 residues. The germline V gene encodes CDR1 SEHNR and CDR2 FQNEAQ (reference sequence). The CDR3 sequence: CASSLRLTLDPYEAFF. The CDR3 DNA reads as TGTGCCAGCAGCTTACGCTTGACTCTCGACCCTTATGAAGCTTTCTTT.

Remarks on this clonotype: Germline is not matched at one junction end, which may reflect a read error. The chain couples TRBV15 to TRBJ1-1; D call uncertain. CDR3 length: 13 residues. CDR1 and CDR2 from the germline V gene are LNHNV and YYDKDF (reference sequence). This CDR3 is CAASVETNTEAFF. CDR3 sequence (DNA): TGTGCCGCCAGCGTCGAAACGAACACTGAAGCTTTCTTT.

The chain uses TRBV19 and TRBJ2-1; D gene uncertain. Trimming stripped 2 bases from V and 6 bases from J, with 14 bases between. This CDR3 spans 15 amino acids. Germline values: CDR1 LNHDA, CDR2 SQIVND (reference sequence). CDR3 sequence (DNA): TGTGCCAGTAGTATACCCTCTCCTTCGGGCAATGAGCAGTTCTTC. This sequence encodes CASSIPSPSGNEQFF. Combining the CDR3 with reference TRBV19 and TRBJ2-1 gives the whole variable domain DGGITQSPKYLFRKEGQNVTLSCEQNLNHDAMYWYRQDPGQGLRLIYYSQIVNDFQKGDIAEGYSVSREKKESFPLTVTSAQKNPTAFYLCASSIPSPSGNEQFFGPGTRLTVL.

V usage is TRBV15 and J usage is TRBJ1-2; D is possibly TRBD1 (5 bases). This CDR3 region has 13 residues. Trimming removed 5 bases from V and 5 bases from J, with 12 bases in between. Per the germline V gene, CDR1 is LNHNV and CDR2 is YYDKDF (reference sequence). CDR3 region: CATSDPRGYGYTF. The CDR3, as DNA: TGTGCCACCAGCGACCCACGGGGGTATGGCTACACCTTC.

This clonotype was seen repeatedly, ten times or more. This may be a read error: a much more frequent sequence differs by one nucleotide. The chain has TRBV7-9 and TRBJ2-7; D is perhaps TRBD2 (5 bases). CDR1 is SEHNR, CDR2 FQNEAQ, per germline (reference sequence). The CDR3 extends over 12 amino acids. V was cut by 5 bases and J by 9 bases, with 14 bases left in between. DNA for the CDR3: TGTGCCAGCAGCCCCTCCGTGGGAGTGCAGTACTTC. Encoded protein: CASSPSVGVQYF.

This clonotype appeared a few times. This sequence may be a read error, since a much larger clone differs from it by one base. This sequence joins TRBV5-1 and TRBJ1-4; D is perhaps TRBD1 (5 bases). CDR3 length equals 14 residues. Germline CDR1 is SGHRS and CDR2 is YFSETQ. DNA for the CDR3: TGCGCCAGCTCAAGGGACGGACGGTCAGAAAAACTGCTTTTT. It codes for CASSRDGRSEKLLF.

This clonotype has more than one count but fewer than ten. The V and J genes are TRBV7-9 and TRBJ2-7, with 8 bases matching TRBD1. The ends lost 5 bases at V and 3 bases at J; junction bases unmatched: 6. The CDR3 totals 14 residues. Germline V gives CDR1 SEHNR, CDR2 FQNEAQ (reference sequence). The CDR3 loop reads CASSPGQGRYEQYF. The CDR3 region has the DNA TGTGCCAGCAGCCCCGGACAGGGACGCTACGAGCAGTACTTC. The full variable domain, in which reference TRBV7-9 and TRBJ2-7 provide the parts outside the CDR3, is DTGVSQNPRHKITKRGQNVTFRCDPISEHNRLYWYRQTLGQGPEFLTYFQNEAQLEKSRLLSDRFSAERPKGSFSTLEIQRTEQGDSAMYLCASSPGQGRYEQYFGPGTRLTVT.

This clonotype showed up many times. This sequence joins TRBV20-1 and TRBJ2-4; D ambiguous. CDR3 length: 15 residues. Germline-derived CDR1 and CDR2 are DFQATT and SNEGSKA (reference sequence). V was pared by 1 base and J by 0 bases, with 10 bases between. CDR3 DNA sequence: TGCAGTGCTAGAGTTGGGTTCCTAGCCAAAAACATTCAGTACTTC. Its translation: CSARVGFLAKNIQYF.

About this clonotype: At one boundary the junction diverges from the germline segment, which might be a read error. The chain carries TRBV2 and TRBJ2-1; possibly TRBD2 for D (7 bases). The V gene's germline CDR1 is SNHLY and CDR2 FYNNEI. The CDR3 covers 15 residues. The CDR3 DNA sequence: TGTGCCACCAGTGGAGGGGGGGCCCTCCTCGATGAGCAGTTCTTC. Its protein product is CATSGGGALLDEQFF. The full variable domain, in which reference TRBV2 and TRBJ2-1 provide the parts outside the CDR3, is EPEVTQTPSHQVTQMGQEVILRCVPISNHLYFYWYRQILGQKVEFLVSFYNNEISEKSEIFDDQFSVERPDGSNFTLKIRSTKLEDSAMYFCATSGGGALLDEQFFGPGTRLTVL.

Points on this clonotype: The final CDR3 position lacks the conserved phenylalanine or tryptophan, pointing to a likely read error. This chain links TRBV19 with TRBJ1-1; no clear D gene. The CDR3 is 12 amino acids. The germline gives CDR1 LNHDA, CDR2 SQIVND (reference sequence). V was shortened by 6 bases and J by 5 bases, with 10 bases between the two germline ends. CDR3 sequence reads: CASRSEGTEAFL. For the CDR3, the DNA is TGTGCCAGTAGATCGGAGGGAACTGAAGCTTTCCTT.

The chain combines TRBV7-2 with TRBJ1-2; D uncertain. This CDR3 contains 12 residues. V was shortened by 1 base and J by 8 bases, with 8 bases between the two germline ends. From germline, CDR1 is SGHTA and CDR2 FQGNSA. The CDR3 sequence is CTSSLDSAGYTF. The CDR3 DNA reads as TGTACCAGCAGCTTAGACAGTGCGGGCTACACCTTC.

The V call is TRBV20-1, the J call TRBJ2-2, with D maybe TRBD2 (6 bases). V lost 6 bases and J 4 bases, leaving 18 bases between the germline ends. Germline V gene lookup returns CDR1 DFQATT and CDR2 SNEGSKA (reference sequence). This CDR3 has 15 residues. CDR3 DNA sequence: TGCAGTGCCAGGAGGGCAGGACAAGTCACCGGGGAGCTGTTTTTT. Its protein is CSARRAGQVTGELFF.

This chain connects TRBV20-1 to TRBJ1-1; tentative D call: TRBD1 (6 bases). The CDR3 is 14 residues long. V lost 3 bases and J 3 bases, leaving 14 bases between the germline ends. Germline lookup yields CDR1 DFQATT and CDR2 SNEGSKA (reference sequence). The CDR3 spells CSARPRGVYTEAFF. The CDR3 coding sequence is TGCAGTGCTAGGCCCAGGGGAGTGTACACTGAAGCTTTCTTT.

This chain connects TRBV20-1 to TRBJ2-1; a weak D match, TRBD2 (5 bases). Germline CDR1 and CDR2: DFQATT and SNEGSKA (reference sequence). The CDR3 has 12 residues. The V gene lost 3 bases and the J gene lost 9 bases, with 12 bases spanning the gap. The CDR3: CSASRGPTEQFF. In DNA, the CDR3 is TGCAGTGCTAGCCGCGGGCCCACTGAGCAGTTCTTC.

The V call is TRBV5-5, the J call TRBJ1-6, with 10 bases identical to TRBD1. The J segment lost 7 bases and the V segment lost 4 bases, leaving 14 bases of the junction unmatched. CDR1 is SGHKS, CDR2 YYEKEE, per germline (reference sequence). This CDR3 is 18 amino acids long. CDR3 loop: CASSLGVGTGAGNSPLHF. For the CDR3, the DNA is TGTGCCAGCAGCCTGGGGGTCGGGACAGGGGCAGGGAATTCACCCCTCCACTTT.

This clonotype occurred a few times. The CDR3 sequence is CASSEGLVAYGYTF. As DNA, the CDR3 is TGTGCCAGCAGTGAGGGGTTAGTGGCCTATGGCTACACCTTC. V gene TRBV2 combines with J gene TRBJ1-2; D call uncertain. The CDR3 spans 14 residues. The V and J ends lost 3 bases and 4 bases respectively, with 12 bases between them. Germline CDR1 and CDR2: SNHLY and FYNNEI.

This chain connects TRBV7-8 to TRBJ1-6, with D hard to call. The germline V gene has CDR1 SGHVS and CDR2 FQNEAQ. The V end lost 4 bases, the J end lost 7 bases, and 14 bases lay between the germline ends. CDR3 length equals 15 residues. The CDR3 loop reads CASSSSIRINSPLHF. The CDR3 DNA reads TGTGCCAGCAGCTCATCTATTCGAATAAATTCACCCCTCCACTTT.

In this sample, this clonotype turned up once. A much larger clone differs by one base, so this may be a read error. The conserved phenylalanine or tryptophan is not found at the CDR3 terminus, so this likely reflects a read error. The V call is TRBV3-1, the J call TRBJ1-2; no definite D call. This CDR3 comprises 14 residues. Germline CDR1 is LGHDT and CDR2 is YNNKEL (reference sequence). V lost 0 bases and J 1 base, leaving 6 bases between the germline ends. CDR3 protein: CASSQERINYGYTL. In nucleotides, the CDR3 is TGTGCCAGCAGCCAAGAGCGGATTAACTATGGCTACACCCTC.

There are many counts of this clonotype. V is TRBV30 and J is TRBJ2-7, with 9 bases identical to TRBD1. Germline CDR1 is GTSNPN and CDR2 is SVGIG (reference sequence). CDR3 length equals 14 residues. Losses at the gene ends were 3 bases for V and 5 bases for J; bases not matched to a gene: 8. CDR3 protein: CAWRKQGASDEQYF. The CDR3, as DNA: TGTGCCTGGAGAAAACAGGGGGCGAGCGACGAGCAGTACTTC.

This clonotype was observed a few times. The rearrangement uses TRBV9 and TRBJ2-2; 11 bases are shared with TRBD2. Germline V CDR1 and CDR2: SGDLS, YYNGEE. The CDR3 is 17 residues long. V dropped 3 bases and J dropped 3; count of bases not matched to a gene: 7. The DNA of the CDR3 is TGTGCCAGCAGCGCACCCCTAGCGGGGGGTTACACCGGGGAGCTGTTTTTT. Its translation: CASSAPLAGGYTGELFF.

The chain has TRBV7-2 and TRBJ2-7; 9 positions match TRBD2. V shed 4 bases and J 3 bases; nucleotides not matched to a gene: 4. Germline V gene sequence: CDR1 SGHTA, CDR2 FQGNSA. The CDR3 has 14 residues. The CDR3 spells CASSSSGDCYEQYF. The CDR3 coding sequence is TGTGCCAGCAGCTCTAGCGGGGATTGCTACGAGCAGTACTTC.

This clonotype was recorded only once. The CDR3 does not end in the conserved phenylalanine or tryptophan, so this is likely a read error. It is unclear where the CDR3 begins or ends on the DNA, so no DNA is shown, and the CDR3 is as TCRdb lists it. J is TRBJ2-3 and V is TRBV7-8; the table's D gene call, TRBD1, was not cross checked with the DNA. The CDR3 is 13 amino acids long, termini counted. CDR1 and CDR2 (germline): SGHVS, FQNEAQ. CDR3 protein: CASRDPGTGVTRT.

Remarks on this clonotype: One junction end does not reproduce the germline sequence, and a read error may be involved. CDR3 loop: CASSDGTGTDTQYF. Here the CDR3 DNA reads TGTGCCAGCAGCGACGGGACAGGCACGGATACGCAGTATTTT. The rearrangement uses TRBV9 and TRBJ2-3; 8 positions agree with TRBD1. Germline lookup yields CDR1 SGDLS and CDR2 YYNGEE. CDR3 length: 14 amino acids. Variable domain in full (rest from reference TRBV9 and TRBJ2-3): DSGVTQTPKHLITATGQRVTLRCSPRSGDLSVYWYQQSLDQGLQFLIQYYNGEERAKGNILERFSAQQFPDLHSELNLSSLELGDSALYFCASSDGTGTDTQYFGPGTRLTVL.

This clonotype appeared many times. The chain combines TRBV24-1 with TRBJ2-3; no firm D call. Trimming cost V 6 bases and J 4 bases, with 4 bases left between them. The CDR3 is 11 amino acids. CDR1 is KGHDR, CDR2 SFDVKD, per germline. This CDR3 is CATSQADTQYF. DNA for the CDR3: TGTGCCACCAGTCAGGCAGATACGCAGTATTTT.

This clonotype appeared a few times. This chain links TRBV7-9 with TRBJ2-7, with TRBD2 matching 7 bases. CDR3 length: 16 residues. Trimming took 5 bases from V and 1 from J; bases not matched to a gene: 11. Looked up from germline, CDR1 is SEHNR and CDR2 is FQNEAQ (reference sequence). The CDR3, as DNA: TGTGCCAGCAGCCCTTTGGGGGGAGGGAAGTCCTACGAGCAGTACTTC. It translates to CASSPLGGGKSYEQYF.

This chain uses TRBV7-2 with TRBJ1-2; 7 bases are a match to TRBD1. CDR1 and CDR2 from the germline V gene are SGHTA and FQGNSA. CDR3 length: 19 residues. V lost 5 bases and J lost 3; bases outside the gene matches: 21. CDR3: CASSPGLGQDVQLYYGYTF. In DNA form, the CDR3 reads TGTGCCAGCAGCCCCGGACTTGGACAGGACGTTCAGCTATACTATGGCTACACCTTC.